Listed here are 21 T cell receptor beta chains from one sample, sequenced in a study of blood T cell repertoires in COVID-19. Sequencing used immunoSEQ multiplex PCR; TCRdb keeps in-frame clones, though not all of them. The sample consists of 52,000 or so clones, more than 85% of them appearing once. Sample: peripheral blood. The origin of the receptors is a man aged 50 to 60 with acute or convalescent COVID-19.

This chain joins TRBV27 and TRBJ1-3; TRBD1 is a possible D gene (5 bases). The CDR3 is 15 residues long. Looked up from germline, CDR1 is MNHEY and CDR2 is SMNVEV (reference sequence). Trimming removed 2 bases from V and 2 bases from J, with 10 bases in between. The CDR3 bases are TGTGCCAGCAGTTTAAGGGCAGGGACTGGAAACACCATATATTTT. Translated, it gives CASSLRAGTGNTIYF.

The chain is built from TRBV14 and TRBJ1-4; D is undetermined. The V gene lost 4 bases and the J gene lost 5 bases, with 20 bases spanning the gap. The length of the CDR3 is 17 residues. Germline CDR1 and CDR2: SGHDN and FVKESK. The CDR3 region has the DNA TGTGCCAGCAGCCTACAAGGCCTCAGAGAGGAGAATGAAAAACTGTTTTTT. It translates to CASSLQGLREENEKLFF.

This chain connects TRBV12-3 or TRBV12-4 to TRBJ1-6, with TRBD1 as a possible D gene (5 bases). This CDR3 is 13 amino acids long. Trimming left V 2 bases short and J 10 bases short, with 9 bases between. The CDR3 is CASSLWGESPLHF. CDR3 DNA sequence: TGTGCCAGCAGTTTATGGGGGGAATCACCCCTCCACTTT.

The chain carries TRBV27 and TRBJ1-2, with TRBD1 identical over 7 bases. The CDR3 is made up of 14 amino acids. Germline-derived CDR1 and CDR2 are MNHEY and SMNVEV (reference sequence). Trimming removed 2 bases from V and 8 bases from J; junction bases left unmatched: 8. Here the CDR3 reads CASSLTGAGYGYTF. For the CDR3, the DNA is TGTGCCAGCAGTTTAACAGGGGCAGGGTACGGCTACACCTTC.

In its sample, this clone was seen a few times. The V gene is TRBV7-8, the J gene TRBJ1-5; D is perhaps TRBD1 (6 bases). V gave up 2 bases and J gave up 1 base, with 12 bases separating them. Germline V CDR1 and CDR2: SGHVS, FQNEAQ. The CDR3 is made up of 16 amino acids. CDR3 nucleotide sequence: TGTGCCAGCAGCTTAACCCGGACAGAGAGCAATCAGCCCCAGCATTTT. It codes for CASSLTRTESNQPQHF.

This chain connects TRBV2 to TRBJ1-2; D gene uncertain. V lost 4 bases to trimming and J lost 2 bases, with 8 bases between them. Per the germline V gene, CDR1 is SNHLY and CDR2 is FYNNEI. CDR3 length equals 13 residues. The CDR3 region is CASSGGRNYGYTF. In nucleotides, the CDR3 is TGTGCCAGCAGTGGCGGGCGGAACTATGGCTACACCTTC. The full variable domain, rest sourced from reference TRBV2 and TRBJ1-2, is EPEVTQTPSHQVTQMGQEVILRCVPISNHLYFYWYRQILGQKVEFLVSFYNNEISEKSEIFDDQFSVERPDGSNFTLKIRSTKLEDSAMYFCASSGGRNYGYTFGSGTRLTVV.

The V gene is TRBV5-1, the J gene TRBJ1-5; TRBD1 matches at 7 bases. V was clipped by 2 bases and J by 4 bases; unmatched bases: 9. The CDR3 length is 16 residues. Germline CDR1 and CDR2: SGHRS and YFSETQ. CDR3 nucleotide sequence: TGCGCCAGCAGCTTAATCGGGACAGAACATAATCAGCCCCAGCATTTT. Its translation: CASSLIGTEHNQPQHF.

DNA for the CDR3: TGCGCCAGCAGCCAAGATAGTGGAGGGGCCGCCTACAATGAGCAGTTCTTC. As protein: CASSQDSGGAAYNEQFF. The chain recombines TRBV4-3 with TRBJ2-1, with D possibly matching TRBD2 (6 bases). Looked up from germline, CDR1 is LGHNA and CDR2 is YSLEER. The length of the CDR3 is 17 residues. Trimming left V 0 bases short and J 2 bases short, with 14 bases between.

The CDR3 spells CASSARDSPTFYNEQFF. The CDR3 DNA follows: TGTGCCAGCAGCGCGAGGGACTCTCCTACATTTTACAATGAGCAGTTCTTC. The chain has TRBV5-6 and TRBJ2-1; the D gene is possibly TRBD2 (6 bases). Trimming took 4 bases from V and 4 from J, leaving 21 bases between them. Germline V gene data show CDR1 as SGHDT and CDR2 as YYEEEE. CDR3 size: 17 residues.

The chain joins TRBV5-6 to TRBJ2-1; D is unclear. This CDR3 has 15 amino acids. Germline loops: CDR1 SGHDT, CDR2 YYEEEE. V shed 0 bases and J shed 1 base, with 8 bases lying between them. The CDR3 DNA reads TGTGCCAGCAGCTTGGGGGTACTATCCTACAATGAGCAGTTCTTC. The encoded protein is CASSLGVLSYNEQFF.

This sequence joins TRBV24-1 and TRBJ1-2, with 11 bases fitting TRBD1. Germline assignment: CDR1 KGHDR and CDR2 SFDVKD. CDR3 length equals 14 residues. The J segment lost 8 bases and the V segment lost 3 bases, leaving 4 bases of the junction unmatched. This CDR3 is CATSDGQGAGGYTF. For the CDR3, the DNA is TGTGCCACCAGTGATGGACAGGGGGCAGGCGGCTACACCTTC.

The chain uses TRBV19 and TRBJ1-1; D is uncertain. V was pared by 3 bases and J by 5 bases, with 13 bases between. The CDR3 length is 14 residues. Germline V CDR1 and CDR2: LNHDA, SQIVND (reference sequence). In DNA form, the CDR3 reads TGTGCCAGTAGTATGAAGGGAGGAAGGACTGAAGCTTTCTTT. Its protein is CASSMKGGRTEAFF.

The rearrangement links TRBV30 to TRBJ1-5, with D possibly TRBD1 on 5 matching bases. Trimming removed 5 bases from V and 4 bases from J, with 12 bases in between. Germline V gene sequence: CDR1 GTSNPN, CDR2 SVGIG (reference sequence). The CDR3 has 13 residues. The CDR3, as DNA: TGTGCCTGGTCGTTAGGGGCAAATCAGCCCCAGCATTTT. This sequence encodes CAWSLGANQPQHF.

The chain combines TRBV6-5 with TRBJ2-2; TRBD2 agrees at 9 bases. Germline V gives CDR1 MNHEY, CDR2 SVGAGI. This CDR3 spans 15 amino acids. With V trimmed by 8 bases and J by 5 bases, 9 bases remained unmatched. The CDR3 here is CASHSGSRRTGELFF. CDR3 nucleotides: TGTGCCAGCCATAGCGGGAGTAGGAGGACCGGGGAGCTGTTTTTT.

The V and J genes are TRBV4-1 and TRBJ2-1; TRBD2 matches at 10 bases. CDR1 MGHRA and CDR2 YSYEKL come from the germline V gene. V lost 3 bases and J lost 10; bases outside the gene matches: 6. The CDR3 length is 14 residues. CDR3 nucleotides: TGCGCCAGCAGCCAGAAGCTAGCGGGAGTCGAGCAGTTCTTC. It encodes CASSQKLAGVEQFF.

The rearrangement links TRBV6-5 to TRBJ1-5; D remains ambiguous. Germline CDR1 MNHEY, CDR2 SVGAGI. V shed 7 bases and J shed 3 bases, with 13 bases lying between them. This CDR3 contains 14 residues. The chain's CDR3 is CASKGNSFNQPQHF. The CDR3 coding sequence is TGTGCCAGCAAAGGCAACAGCTTCAATCAGCCCCAGCATTTT.

This chain joins TRBV5-8 and TRBJ2-3; TRBD2 agrees at 12 bases. Germline CDR1 is SGHTS and CDR2 is YDEGEE. This CDR3 has 14 amino acids. Trimming removed 4 bases from V and 3 bases from J; junction bases left unmatched: 0. The CDR3 sequence is CASSGTSGTDTQYF. CDR3 bases: TGTGCCAGCAGCGGGACTAGCGGGACAGATACGCAGTATTTT.

This sequence joins TRBV10-3 and TRBJ1-4; possibly TRBD1 for D (6 bases). Germline CDR1 and CDR2: ENHRY and SYGVKD. The CDR3 sequence is 14 residues long. Trimming took 10 bases from V and 7 from J, leaving 19 bases between them. This CDR3 reads CASHPGGGTEKLFF. The CDR3 DNA reads TGTGCCAGCCACCCGGGGGGCGGGACTGAAAAACTGTTTTTT.

The J gene is TRBJ1-5, the V gene TRBV21-1; TRBD1, the table's D call, was not compared with the DNA. TRBV21-1 is marked as a pseudogene. The CDR3 runs 14 residues. The CDR3 sequence: CASSKRQLNQPQHF. The CDR3, as DNA: TGTGCCAGCAGCAAAAGACAGCTCAATCAGCCCCAGCATTTT.

V gene TRBV11-2 combines with J gene TRBJ2-7, with a tentative D call TRBD1 (6 bases). V lost 0 bases and J lost 2, with 14 bases in between. The CDR3 is 16 amino acids. Germline-derived CDR1 and CDR2 are SGHAT and FQNNGV. CDR3 coding DNA: TGTGCCAGCAGCTTAGATCAGGGGATATTTCCCTACGAGCAGTACTTC. Translated: CASSLDQGIFPYEQYF.

The chain recombines TRBV6-5 with TRBJ1-2; 7 bases are shared with TRBD1. J lost 4 bases, V lost 3 bases, and 11 bases had no gene match. The CDR3 spans 16 residues. CDR1 is MNHEY and CDR2 is SVGAGI in the germline V gene. The CDR3: CASSYSSTGASYGYTF. In nucleotides, the CDR3 is TGTGCCAGCAGTTATAGTAGTACAGGGGCCTCCTATGGCTACACCTTC.